The 4 T cell receptor beta chains listed next were all sequenced from one sample in a study of blood T cell repertoires in COVID-19. Repertoires were generated with immunoSEQ multiplex PCR, while TCRdb's copy carries only in-frame clones and drops some. Seen here are about 180,000 clones, roughly 80% observed once, and the top ten hold approximately 15%. The sequencing sample was made of PBMCs or T cells enriched from blood (not recorded which). The source of these receptors is a man in his fifties or sixties who had been exposed to COVID-19.

J is TRBJ1-2 and V is TRBV30; D is ambiguous. V was clipped by 1 base and J by 8 bases, with 8 bases between them. The CDR3 totals 11 residues. Looked up from germline, CDR1 is GTSNPN and CDR2 is SVGIG (reference sequence). As DNA, the CDR3 is TGTGCCTGGAGTGAACCCCGGGGCTACACCTTC. Protein sequence: CAWSEPRGYTF.

Ten or more counts support this clone. This sequence joins TRBV2 and TRBJ1-1, with 10 bases that match TRBD1. V shed 6 bases, J shed 1 base, and the junction held 11 bases outside the gene matches. Germline V CDR1 and CDR2: SNHLY, FYNNEI. This CDR3 spans 17 amino acids. In nucleotides, the CDR3 is TGTGCCAGCAGCCAACCTGGACAGGGGGTGGGGAACACTGAAGCTTTCTTT. This translates into CASSQPGQGVGNTEAFF.

This chain links TRBV15 with TRBJ1-2; TRBD1 matches at 8 bases. Trimming at V came to 7 bases and at J to 5 bases, leaving 6 bases not matched to a gene. The length of the CDR3 is 13 residues. CDR1 is LNHNV, CDR2 YYDKDF, per germline (reference sequence). CDR3 in DNA: TGTGCCACCATGCGGACAGGGATTTATGGCTACACCTTC. Translating gives CATMRTGIYGYTF.

In this sample, this clone turned up once. This chain connects TRBV27 to TRBJ1-2, with D possibly TRBD1 on 6 matching bases. V dropped 3 bases and J dropped 6 bases, with 11 bases sitting between them. CDR3 size: 13 residues. Germline CDR1 is MNHEY and CDR2 is SMNVEV (reference sequence). In DNA, the CDR3 is TGTGCCAGCAGTTTCAGGGGAGGGGATGGCTACACCTTC. This codes for CASSFRGGDGYTF.